The 2 T cell receptor beta chains listed next were all sequenced from one sample in a study of cytomegalovirus exposure and HLA in healthy donors. Use of 60 Vbeta and 13 Jbeta primers characterized the PCR. Data came from immunoSEQ multiplex PCR; TCRdb stores just in-frame clones and leaves some out. The sample has about 150,000 clones. Sequencing used PBMCs. These receptors were taken from a woman between 45 and 60 years old in good health and CMV-seronegative.

The chain uses TRBV19 and TRBJ1-4, with D possibly TRBD1 on 5 matching bases. Trimming took 5 bases from V and 8 from J, leaving 18 bases between them. Germline V CDR1 and CDR2: LNHDA, SQIVND (reference sequence). The CDR3 contains 15 residues. The CDR3 bases are TGTGCCAGTAGTGCCGCGCGGGGCATGGGAGAAAAACTGTTTTTT. Translation gives CASSAARGMGEKLFF. Complete variable domain (other parts from reference TRBV19 and TRBJ1-4): DGGITQSPKYLFRKEGQNVTLSCEQNLNHDAMYWYRQDPGQGLRLIYYSQIVNDFQKGDIAEGYSVSREKKESFPLTVTSAQKNPTAFYLCASSAARGMGEKLFFGSGTQLSVL.

The chain employs TRBV4-1 and TRBJ2-7, with D possibly being TRBD1 (6 bases). Germline lookup yields CDR1 MGHRA and CDR2 YSYEKL. The CDR3 runs to 17 residues. V gave up 7 bases and J gave up 2 bases, with 24 bases separating them. The DNA for the CDR3 is TGCGCCAGCAAATACGATGGACGGGACACCTCTCCCTACGAGCAGTACTTC. Encoded protein: CASKYDGRDTSPYEQYF.